Below are 24 T cell receptor beta chains sequenced from a single sample in a study of T cells after yellow fever vaccination. In TCRdb, the 5' RACE reads were re-called with MiXCR into one record per CDR3 protein. This sample has 150,000 to 200,000 distinct CDR3 sequences, with over 7% found just once. This specimen was CD8+ T cells sorted from PBMCs, taken 45 days after the yellow fever booster vaccination. The receptors stem from a man between 18 and 35 years old who received the YFV17D yellow fever vaccine.

Many counts were recorded for this clonotype. CDR3 bases: TGCAGCGTTGAGTTAGAACTAGGCAATGAGCAGTTCTTC. This translates into CSVELELGNEQFF. The rearrangement uses TRBV29-1 and TRBJ2-1, with D possibly matching TRBD2 (5 bases). This CDR3 has 13 amino acids. CDR1 is SQVTM, CDR2 ANQGSEA, per germline. V lost 3 bases and J lost 6, with 12 bases in between.

The chain couples TRBV7-8 to TRBJ2-3; a possible D gene is TRBD1 (7 bases). CDR3 length: 15 amino acids. Trimming stripped 6 bases from V and 5 bases from J, with 18 bases between. Germline loops: CDR1 SGHVS, CDR2 FQNEAQ. The CDR3 spells CASRLQRRGVDTQYF. The CDR3 DNA sequence: TGTGCCAGCAGGCTCCAGCGCAGGGGGGTAGATACGCAGTATTTT.

Only a few counts were recorded for this clonotype. This chain uses TRBV6-2 or TRBV6-3 with TRBJ2-7, with unresolved D. Germline CDR1 reads MNHEY; CDR2 reads SVGEGT. The V end lost 4 bases, the J end lost 5 bases, and 12 bases lay between the germline ends. The CDR3 is 13 residues long. The CDR3 sequence: CASSSISVDEQYV. The CDR3 nucleotides read TGTGCCAGCAGTTCTATATCCGTGGACGAGCAGTACGTC.

The sample holds a few counts of this clonotype. The rearrangement joins TRBV12-2 to TRBJ2-3; the DNA was not compared with TRBD1, the D call given in the table. TRBV12-2 is designated a pseudogene. This CDR3 comprises 16 residues. Written as DNA, the CDR3 is TGTGCAAGTCGCTTAGAAGGGGACCAGGGGGCAGATACGCAGTATTTT. It encodes CASRLEGDQGADTQYF.

This chain's CDR3 is CASRVTASRKNEQFF. The DNA for the CDR3 is TGCGCCAGCAGAGTGACCGCCTCGAGAAAAAATGAGCAGTTCTTC. The chain combines TRBV4-1 with TRBJ2-1; D gene unclear. Trimming shortened V by 6 bases and J by 7 bases, and 19 bases separated the two germline ends. CDR3 length: 15 residues. CDR1 and CDR2 from the germline V gene are MGHRA and YSYEKL.

This clonotype turned up a few times. As DNA, the CDR3 is TGCAGTGCAGAGCAGGGGGGAAGCAATCAGAAAAAGCATTTT. Amino acid sequence: CSAEQGGSNQKKHF. J is TRBJ1-5 and V is TRBV20-1, with 7 positions matching TRBD1. With V trimmed by 6 bases and J by 14 bases, 19 bases remained unmatched. The CDR3 is made up of 14 amino acids. Germline lookup yields CDR1 DFQATT and CDR2 SNEGSKA (reference sequence).

This clonotype has a count of ten or more. The genes are TRBV6-2 or TRBV6-3 and TRBJ2-7; D possibly matches TRBD1 or TRBD2 (5 bases each). CDR1 and CDR2 from the germline V gene are MNHEY and SVGEGT. The V gene lost 4 bases and the J gene lost 4 bases, with 17 bases spanning the gap. The CDR3 spans 15 residues. The CDR3 DNA is TGTGCCAGCAGTTCGGGGCTTCTTGCGAGGTACGAGCAGTACTTC. Translation gives CASSSGLLARYEQYF.

This clonotype was recorded a few times. The genes are TRBV27 and TRBJ2-5; D unresolved. CDR3 length equals 12 residues. V lost 6 bases, J lost 4 bases, and 9 bases lay in between. Germline assignment: CDR1 MNHEY and CDR2 SMNVEV (reference sequence). CDR3 bases: TGTGCCAGCAGCCCAAATGGAGAGACCCAGTACTTC. The encoded protein is CASSPNGETQYF.

The J gene is TRBJ2-1, the V gene TRBV7-9, with 10 bases that match TRBD2. The J segment lost 4 bases and the V segment lost 4 bases, leaving 4 bases of the junction unmatched. The CDR3 is 15 amino acids. Germline V lookup: CDR1 SEHNR, CDR2 FQNEAQ (reference sequence). The CDR3 loop reads CASSSGAGGYNEQFF. The CDR3 DNA follows: TGTGCCAGCAGCTCCGGAGCGGGGGGGTACAATGAGCAGTTCTTC.

The chain recombines TRBV7-6 with TRBJ2-7; the match to TRBD1 covers 9 bases. This CDR3 contains 14 residues. Trimming took 7 bases from V and 6 from J; bases not matched to a gene: 10. Germline V gives CDR1 SGHVS, CDR2 FNYEAQ. This chain's CDR3 is CASTSTDRGSEQYF. DNA for the CDR3: TGTGCCAGCACCTCAACGGACAGGGGTTCCGAGCAGTACTTC.

V is TRBV6-5 and J is TRBJ2-2; TRBD1 matches 10 bases. After removal of 6 bases from V and 4 bases from J, the junction contained 5 bases not matched to a gene. The length of the CDR3 is 15 residues. Germline lookup yields CDR1 MNHEY and CDR2 SVGAGI. As DNA, the CDR3 is TGTGCCAGCAGCCTGGACAGGGGGAGCACCGGGGAGCTGTTTTTT. Translation: CASSLDRGSTGELFF.

J is TRBJ2-7 and V is TRBV5-4; tentatively, D is TRBD2 (6 bases). V lost 3 bases to trimming and J lost 4 bases, with 20 bases between them. Germline V gives CDR1 SGHNT, CDR2 YYREEE (reference sequence). This CDR3 region has 16 residues. CDR3 sequence reads: CASSYSGTPSRYEQYV. The CDR3 DNA reads TGTGCCAGCAGCTACTCCGGGACTCCCAGCCGTTACGAGCAGTACGTC.

A few counts support this clonotype. V gene TRBV7-6 combines with J gene TRBJ2-7; unclear D gene. The length of the CDR3 is 14 residues. V lost 1 base, J lost 7 bases, and 14 bases lay in between. Germline V lookup: CDR1 SGHVS, CDR2 FNYEAQ. The CDR3 region has the DNA TGTGCCAGCAGCTTAGGGGCAGACCTCCTGGAGCAGTACTTC. This codes for CASSLGADLLEQYF. The full variable domain, completed using reference TRBV7-6 and TRBJ2-7, is GAGVSQSPRYKVTKRGQDVALRCDPISGHVSLYWYRQALGQGPEFLTYFNYEAQQDKSGLPNDRFSAERPEGSISTLTIQRTEQRDSAMYRCASSLGADLLEQYFGPGTRLTVT.

This chain joins TRBV29-1 and TRBJ2-7, with 7 bases lining up with TRBD1. CDR3 length: 12 residues. Germline V gene lookup returns CDR1 SQVTM and CDR2 ANQGSEA. The junction had 5 bases not matched to a gene; V was cut back by 6 bases and J by 3 bases. The CDR3 protein is CSVADRDYEQYF. The CDR3 DNA reads as TGCAGCGTCGCAGACAGGGACTACGAGCAGTACTTC.

This clonotype was recorded a few times. Here the CDR3 reads CATSKGTGLSPLHF. CDR3 nucleotide sequence: TGTGCCACCAGTAAGGGGACAGGGCTATCACCCCTCCACTTT. This chain links TRBV15 with TRBJ1-6, with 9 bases that match TRBD1. CDR3 size: 14 residues. Germline values: CDR1 LNHNV, CDR2 YYDKDF (reference sequence). The J segment lost 10 bases and the V segment lost 6 bases, leaving 7 bases of the junction unmatched.

V and J are TRBV4-1 and TRBJ2-3; no clear D. Germline CDR1 and CDR2: MGHRA and YSYEKL. The CDR3 length is 16 residues. Trimming stripped 3 bases from V and 2 bases from J, with 15 bases between. In DNA, the CDR3 is TGCGCCAGCAGCCAGATAGGGATAGGGATCACAGATACGCAGTATTTT. As protein: CASSQIGIGITDTQYF.

This clonotype was recorded many times. The rearrangement links TRBV19 to TRBJ2-1; 13 nucleotides match TRBD2. The junction had 2 bases not matched to a gene; V was cut back by 5 bases and J by 4 bases. This CDR3 spans 15 amino acids. Germline assignment: CDR1 LNHDA and CDR2 SQIVND (reference sequence). CDR3 residues: CASSGTSGDYNEQFF. The CDR3 bases are TGTGCCAGTAGTGGGACTAGCGGGGATTACAATGAGCAGTTCTTC.

This clonotype was counted only a few times. The rearrangement links TRBV7-9 to TRBJ1-5, with D perhaps matching TRBD1 (5 bases). V was pared by 1 base and J by 6 bases, with 13 bases between. The CDR3 runs to 15 residues. Germline V gives CDR1 SEHNR, CDR2 FQNEAQ (reference sequence). The CDR3 sequence: CASSLVGDPGQPQHF. The CDR3 coding sequence is TGTGCCAGCAGCTTAGTGGGGGATCCCGGTCAGCCCCAGCATTTT.

This clonotype has only a few counts. V and J are TRBV29-1 and TRBJ1-1, with D hard to call. V was shortened by 6 bases and J by 2 bases, with 7 bases between the two germline ends. CDR1 and CDR2 (germline): SQVTM, ANQGSEA. The CDR3 runs 11 residues. CDR3 nucleotide sequence: TGCAGCGTCCACTTCAACACTGAAGCTTTCTTT. This gives the protein CSVHFNTEAFF.

V usage is TRBV4-3 and J usage is TRBJ2-1, with TRBD2 matching 15 bases. The trim removed 3 bases at V and 10 bases at J, leaving 16 bases unmatched. Germline CDR1 is LGHNA and CDR2 is YSLEER. This CDR3 contains 19 residues. This CDR3 is CASSQVYRGLAGGPREQFF. CDR3 nucleotide sequence: TGCGCCAGCAGCCAGGTCTATAGAGGACTAGCGGGGGGGCCCCGAGAGCAGTTCTTC.

This chain's CDR3 is CASSQRERTGELFF. For the CDR3, the DNA is TGTGCCAGCAGCCAACGGGAGCGGACCGGGGAGCTGTTTTTT. The chain is built from TRBV7-9 and TRBJ2-2, with D perhaps matching TRBD2 (6 bases). CDR1 is SEHNR, CDR2 FQNEAQ, per germline (reference sequence). The CDR3 is made up of 14 amino acids. V was trimmed by 5 bases and J by 5 bases, leaving 12 bases between them.

The rearrangement uses TRBV18 and TRBJ1-2, with D perhaps matching TRBD1 (6 bases). The CDR3 is 15 amino acids. V dropped 3 bases and J dropped 5 bases, with 16 bases sitting between them. Germline CDR1 and CDR2: KGHSH and LQKENI. The CDR3: CASSPQQGAGYGYTF. The CDR3 DNA sequence: TGTGCCAGCTCACCCCAACAGGGTGCGGGATATGGCTACACCTTC.

At least ten counts were recorded for this clonotype. The rearrangement uses TRBV4-2 and TRBJ2-2, with no clear D. CDR1 LGHNA and CDR2 YNFKEQ come from the germline V gene. The CDR3 has 13 residues. Trimming shortened V by 5 bases and J by 6 bases, and 10 bases separated the two germline ends. The CDR3 reads CASSTRPAGELFF. CDR3 DNA sequence: TGTGCCAGCAGCACCCGCCCGGCCGGGGAGCTGTTTTTT.

This clonotype has ten or more counts. V gene TRBV4-1 combines with J gene TRBJ2-7, with D maybe TRBD2 (5 bases). Germline CDR1 MGHRA, CDR2 YSYEKL. Trimming shortened V by 0 bases and J by 4 bases, and 13 bases separated the two germline ends. CDR3 length equals 15 residues. The CDR3 region has the DNA TGCGCCAGCAGCCAAGATCCTGGAGGTGGGTACGAGCAGTACGTC. Translating it yields CASSQDPGGGYEQYV.